The table lists the clone carrying this TCR beta chain with many counts. Its antigen is undetermined. This specimen comes from a study of T cells in Graves' hyperthyroidism and ophthalmopathy. Study-wide points: For ophthalmopathy, model prediction preceded onset by a median roughly 6.5 months.

Trimming removed 3 bases from V and 2 bases from J; junction bases left unmatched: 2. The CDR3 extends over 13 amino acids. Germline V gene lookup returns CDR1 GTSNPN and CDR2 SVGIG (reference sequence). Amplified TCR beta CDR3 regions came from RNA transcripts. With the HTBI primer set, the TCR CDR3 went through a first round of RT-PCR. One entry per CDR3 protein results from TCRdb running MiXCR on the multiplex PCR reads. In the table there are hundreds of thousands of distinct CDR3 sequences, just under 20% of which are singletons. The V and J genes are TRBV30 and TRBJ2-5; 8 bases line up with TRBD2. Sequencing was carried out using blood. This sequence originates from a middle-aged man with Graves' ophthalmopathy. CDR3 sequence reads: CAWSGGGQETQYF. Here the CDR3 DNA reads TGTGCCTGGAGCGGGGGGGGGCAAGAGACCCAGTACTTC. Filled out from reference TRBV30 and TRBJ2-5, the complete variable domain reads SQTIHQWPATLVQPVGSPLSLECTVEGTSNPNLYWYRQAAGRGLQLLFYSVGIGQISSEVPQNLSASRPQDRQFILSSKKLLLSDSGFYLCAWSGGGQETQYFGPGTRLLVL.